This TCR beta chain emerged from a study of cytomegalovirus exposure and HLA in healthy donors. Study results and caveats: In vitro data verified three CMV-associated chains as specific for CMV antigens. Both high specificity and high sensitivity reportedly marked the classifier's diagnosis of cytomegalovirus status. Rare sequences made up most TCRs, while some public TCRs were found in many donors.

This table comes from immunoSEQ multiplex PCR, and its TCRdb copy is limited to in-frame clones, with some not included. Of 170,000 or so clones in the sample, 85% were seen once. Of note for this clone: The antigen is not known.

Trimming shortened V by 0 bases and J by 4 bases, and 10 bases separated the two germline ends. Germline V lookup: CDR1 SGDLS, CDR2 YYNGEE. The CDR3 is 15 amino acids. This sequence originates from a man aged 18 to 29 in good health and CMV-seropositive. V is TRBV9 and J is TRBJ2-2; TRBD2 is a possible D gene (6 bases). The sample taken for sequencing was PBMCs. CDR3: CASSVVGGFTGELFF. As DNA, the CDR3 is TGTGCCAGCAGCGTAGTCGGAGGGTTCACCGGGGAGCTGTTTTTT.